The 14 T cell receptor beta chains below were found in one sample sequenced in a study of Ad26.COV2.S vaccination and SARS-CoV-2 variants. Treatment noted: 15 to 20 received Ad26.COV2.S at low or high dose, single or two shots; 5 received placebo; per-sample allocation not given. After the first vaccine or placebo injection, samples were drawn on day 63. Produced via immunoSEQ multiplex PCR; TCRdb's table is partial and in-frame only. The table records around 340,000 clones, about 88% of them present only once. Material: peripheral blood, obtained in a trial of Ad26.COV2.S vaccine versus placebo. These receptors all stem from a person aged 18-60 years who received the Ad26.COV2.S COVID-19 vaccine or a placebo.

The CDR3 DNA sequence: TGTGCCAGTAGTATAACGGGGGCGCGGGGCAATCAGCCCCAGCATTTT. Its translation: CASSITGARGNQPQHF. V is TRBV19 and J is TRBJ1-5; D may be TRBD1 (6 bases). In germline, CDR1 is LNHDA, CDR2 SQIVND (reference sequence). This CDR3 comprises 16 residues. Between the trimmed V and J ends, which lost 2 bases and 2 bases, there was a span of 13 bases.

V usage is TRBV3-1 (or the pseudogene TRBV3-2) and J usage is TRBJ2-1, with D perhaps matching TRBD1 or TRBD2 (5 bases each). Looked up from germline, CDR1 is LGHDT and CDR2 is YNNKEL (reference sequence). The CDR3 sequence is 13 residues long. Trimming took 4 bases from V and 3 from J, leaving 7 bases between them. CDR3 sequence: CASSRDRYNEQFF. The CDR3 DNA reads as TGTGCCAGCAGCCGGGACCGCTACAATGAGCAGTTCTTC.

This clone was found once. The genes are TRBV4-3 and TRBJ2-5; D gene unclear. The germline gives CDR1 LGHNA, CDR2 YSLEER. The CDR3 sequence is 15 residues long. Trimming removed 1 base from V and 3 bases from J, with 12 bases in between. The CDR3 spells CASSQGVQMKETQYF. The CDR3 DNA sequence: TGCGCCAGCAGCCAAGGGGTCCAGATGAAAGAGACCCAGTACTTC.

The V and J genes are TRBV28 and TRBJ2-1; perhaps TRBD2 as D (5 bases). The V and J ends lost 3 bases and 9 bases respectively, with 6 bases between them. This CDR3 has 11 amino acids. Germline assignment: CDR1 MDHEN and CDR2 SYDVKM. The CDR3 reads CASSLSGEQFF. CDR3 DNA sequence: TGTGCCAGCAGTTTGAGCGGTGAGCAGTTCTTC.

In this sample, this clone turned up a few times. The CDR3 bases are TGTGCCAGCAGCAAGGACAGGGGAAACACCATATATTTT. The encoded protein is CASSKDRGNTIYF. The genes are TRBV5-6 and TRBJ1-3, with 7 positions matching TRBD1. Germline V gene lookup returns CDR1 SGHDT and CDR2 YYEEEE. CDR3 size: 13 residues. The J segment lost 4 bases and the V segment lost 4 bases, leaving 2 bases of the junction unmatched.

The chain links TRBV6-2 or TRBV6-3 to TRBJ2-5, with 7 bases aligning to TRBD1. This CDR3 is 15 amino acids long. In germline, CDR1 is MNHEY, CDR2 SVGEGT. V shed 4 bases, J shed 5 bases, and the junction held 10 bases outside the gene matches. The CDR3 sequence: CASSSQGQQAETQYF. CDR3 in DNA: TGTGCCAGCAGTTCCCAGGGACAGCAAGCGGAGACCCAGTACTTC.

This CDR3 is CASIQADYSYEQYF. CDR3 nucleotide sequence: TGTGCCAGTATCCAAGCGGACTACTCCTACGAGCAGTACTTC. The chain joins TRBV2 to TRBJ2-7; a weak D match, TRBD2 (6 bases). Germline V gene data show CDR1 as SNHLY and CDR2 as FYNNEI. CDR3 length: 14 residues. Trimming took off 9 bases at V and 0 bases at J, with 15 bases between the two ends.

This clone was observed a single time. The chain has TRBV28 and TRBJ2-3, with D possibly TRBD1 on 5 matching bases. CDR3 size: 14 residues. Germline-derived CDR1 and CDR2 are MDHEN and SYDVKM. Trimming shortened V by 11 bases and J by 0 bases, and 15 bases separated the two germline ends. The CDR3 loop reads CAGSTASSTDTQYF. CDR3 DNA sequence: TGTGCCGGGTCGACAGCGTCTAGCACAGATACGCAGTATTTT.

This chain joins TRBV27 and TRBJ2-1; 13 bases align to TRBD2. Trimming removed 6 bases from V and 1 base from J; junction bases left unmatched: 0. Germline V gene lookup returns CDR1 MNHEY and CDR2 SMNVEV (reference sequence). The CDR3 is 15 residues long. The CDR3 sequence is CASRGLAGSYNEQFF. DNA for the CDR3: TGTGCCAGCAGGGGACTAGCGGGATCCTACAATGAGCAGTTCTTC.

V usage is TRBV11-2 and J usage is TRBJ2-2; D call uncertain. The CDR3 sequence is 14 residues long. Germline values: CDR1 SGHAT, CDR2 FQNNGV. Between the trimmed V and J ends, which lost 1 base and 0 bases, there was a span of 3 bases. The CDR3 spells CASSLGSNTGELFF. CDR3 sequence (DNA): TGTGCCAGCAGCTTAGGGTCGAACACCGGGGAGCTGTTTTTT.

This sequence joins TRBV5-6 and TRBJ2-4; D possibly corresponds to TRBD1 (6 bases). This CDR3 is 16 amino acids long. From germline, CDR1 is SGHDT and CDR2 YYEEEE. The V end lost 0 bases, the J end lost 1 base, and 11 bases lay between the germline ends. The CDR3 protein is CASSLEMRGAKNIQYF. Written as DNA, the CDR3 is TGTGCCAGCAGCTTGGAAATGAGGGGGGCCAAAAACATTCAGTACTTC.

The chain combines TRBV9 with TRBJ2-7; TRBD2 matches 8 bases. Germline V lookup: CDR1 SGDLS, CDR2 YYNGEE. This CDR3 has 14 residues. V was pared by 1 base and J by 2 bases, with 2 bases of the junction left unmatched. The CDR3 region is CASSVSGSAYEQYF. As DNA, the CDR3 is TGTGCCAGCAGCGTAAGCGGGAGTGCCTACGAGCAGTACTTC.

This chain links TRBV6-6 with TRBJ1-1, with TRBD1 identical over 8 bases. CDR1 MNHNY and CDR2 SVGAGI come from the germline V gene (reference sequence). The CDR3 is 17 residues long. V dropped 8 bases and J dropped 1; count of bases not matched to a gene: 15. The CDR3 DNA is TGTGCCAGCGGTCTAAACAGGGGGTTGGATTGGAACACTGAAGCTTTCTTT. It is translated as CASGLNRGLDWNTEAFF.

CDR3 coding DNA: TGTGCCAGCAGTTTCCCGAATTCACCCCTCCACTTT. This encodes CASSFPNSPLHF. The J gene is TRBJ1-6, the V gene TRBV7-9, with D uncertain. The CDR3 is 12 amino acids. The V gene lost 6 bases and the J gene lost 7 bases, with 7 bases spanning the gap. Germline V lookup: CDR1 SEHNR, CDR2 FQNEAQ (reference sequence).